A single T cell receptor (beta chain) is shown here with its context. What it recognizes is unknown. The data stem from a study of T cell responses to AZD1222 COVID-19 vaccine. Study information: Second doses at about 4 or about 12 weeks were pooled. Whole-study results and caveats: White British donors predominated, females outnumbered males, and clonal diversity was possibly underestimated. Spike-specific TCR breadth and depth were elevated following two AZD1222 doses.

The V gene's germline CDR1 is MNHEY and CDR2 SVGAGI. With 2 bases removed from V and 0 bases from J, the gap between germline ends came to 11 bases. The CDR3 sequence is 16 residues long. Clones were read by immunoSEQ multiplex PCR, and TCRdb kept only the in-frame ones, dropping some. The table has 150,000 to 160,000 clones, roughly nine tenths seen once; the top ten hold around 2.9%. Here the sequenced sample was peripheral blood, taken on day 0 of AZD1222 vaccination. This TCR came from an adult in good health. The chain is built from TRBV6-5 and TRBJ2-1; D is unclear. The CDR3 DNA is TGTGCCAGCAGTTACCGCGCTACCGGCTCCTACAATGAGCAGTTCTTC. This sequence encodes CASSYRATGSYNEQFF.